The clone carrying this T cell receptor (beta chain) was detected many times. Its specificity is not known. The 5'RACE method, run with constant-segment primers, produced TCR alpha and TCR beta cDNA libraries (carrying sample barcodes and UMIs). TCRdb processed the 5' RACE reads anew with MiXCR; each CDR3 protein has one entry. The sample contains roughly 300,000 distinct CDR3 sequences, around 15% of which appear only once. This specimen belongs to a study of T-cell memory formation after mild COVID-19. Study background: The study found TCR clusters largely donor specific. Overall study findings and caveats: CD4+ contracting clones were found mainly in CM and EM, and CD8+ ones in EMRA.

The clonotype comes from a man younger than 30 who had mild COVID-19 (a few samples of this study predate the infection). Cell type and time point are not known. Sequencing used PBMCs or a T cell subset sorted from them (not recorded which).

The CDR3 nucleotides read TGTGCCAGTGGGACGGTCTATGGCTACACCTTC. Amino acid sequence: CASGTVYGYTF. The chain combines TRBV6-2 or TRBV6-3 with TRBJ1-2, with D perhaps matching TRBD1 (5 bases). Trimming stripped 9 bases from V and 4 bases from J, with 9 bases between. CDR1 and CDR2 from the germline V gene are MNHEY and SVGEGT. The CDR3 loop spans 11 amino acids.